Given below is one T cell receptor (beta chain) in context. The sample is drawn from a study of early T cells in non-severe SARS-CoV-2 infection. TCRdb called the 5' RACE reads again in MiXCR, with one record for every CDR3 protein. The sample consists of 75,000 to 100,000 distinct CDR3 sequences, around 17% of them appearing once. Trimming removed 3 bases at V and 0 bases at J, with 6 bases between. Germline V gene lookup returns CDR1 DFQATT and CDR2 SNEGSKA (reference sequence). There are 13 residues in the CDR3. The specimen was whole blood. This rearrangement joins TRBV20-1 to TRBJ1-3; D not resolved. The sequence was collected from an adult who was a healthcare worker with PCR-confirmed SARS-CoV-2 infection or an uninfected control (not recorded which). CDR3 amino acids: CSARVYSGNTIYF. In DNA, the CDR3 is TGCAGTGCTAGGGTCTACTCTGGAAACACCATATATTTT.